A single T cell receptor beta chain is shown here with its context. The antigen remains unidentified. Some second doses came at about 4 weeks and others at about 12 weeks; these were pooled. This entry comes from a study of T cell responses to AZD1222 COVID-19 vaccine. Study observations and caveats: Females made up more of the donors, who were largely white British, and clonal diversity may have come out too low. Breadth and depth of Spike-specific TCRs rose after two AZD1222 doses. Seropositive at baseline were only six or seven AZD1222 recipients.

V trimming: 3 bases; J trimming: 7 bases; junction bases outside the gene matches: 7. The CDR3 consists of 14 residues. From germline, CDR1 is SGHTA and CDR2 FQGTGA. Measured with immunoSEQ multiplex PCR; TCRdb has only the in-frame clones, and not every one. The sample consists of 130,000 or so clones, under 95% of them appearing once. The sequencing here drew on peripheral blood, taken 28 days after the second AZD1222 dose. This chain joins TRBV7-3 and TRBJ2-7; 9 bases fit TRBD1. The TCR comes from an adult who received the AZD1222 COVID-19 vaccine. The CDR3 region has the DNA TGTGCCAGCAGCTTCACAGGGGGCGCGGGTGAGCAGTACTTC. Translated: CASSFTGGAGEQYF.